The 30 T cell receptor beta chains given below trace back to one sample, sequenced in a study of shared clonotypes between healthy human individuals. Sequencing was performed with immunoSEQ multiplex PCR; in TCRdb, only in-frame clones are kept and a portion is missing. The top ten hold around 2% of the sample, which has around 700,000 clones, more than 70% seen once. Sample: memory CD4+ T cells sorted from blood. Subset given: CD45RA-negative fraction. These receptors all stem from a woman in her 30s in good health.

The V call is TRBV13, the J call TRBJ2-2; D might be TRBD1 or TRBD2, each matching 5 bases. The CDR3 totals 14 residues. The ends were cut back, 3 bases at V and 1 base at J, with 6 bases in the middle. In germline, CDR1 is PRHDT, CDR2 FYEKMQ (reference sequence). The CDR3 region is CASSLGRNTGELFF. The DNA for the CDR3 is TGTGCCAGCAGCTTGGGACGGAACACCGGGGAGCTGTTTTTT. The variable domain in full, with the rest retrieved from reference TRBV13 and TRBJ2-2, is AAGVIQSPRHLIKEKRETATLKCYPIPRHDTVYWYQQGPGQDPQFLISFYEKMQSDKGSIPDRFSAQQFSDYHSELNMSSLELGDSALYFCASSLGRNTGELFFGEGSRLTVL.

The chain is built from TRBV28 and TRBJ2-6; D uncertain. The ends were cut back, 3 bases at V and 0 bases at J, with 6 bases in the middle. The CDR3 loop spans 15 amino acids. Germline values: CDR1 MDHEN, CDR2 SYDVKM. In DNA form, the CDR3 reads TGTGCCAGCAGTTTCACGCTCTCTGGGGCCAACGTCCTGACTTTC. This gives the protein CASSFTLSGANVLTF.

This rearrangement joins TRBV7-9 to TRBJ2-2; 11 nucleotides line up with TRBD1. Trimming removed 5 bases from V and 5 bases from J; junction bases left unmatched: 13. Germline values: CDR1 SEHNR, CDR2 FQNEAQ (reference sequence). The CDR3 is 18 residues long. CDR3 DNA: TGTGCCAGCAGCGGCCGAGGACAGGGGGCTAGGTCGACCGGGGAGCTGTTTTTT. Translation gives CASSGRGQGARSTGELFF.

The chain combines TRBV2 with TRBJ1-5, with no clear D. V was shortened by 7 bases and J by 1 base, with 8 bases between the two germline ends. This CDR3 is 13 amino acids long. Per the germline V gene, CDR1 is SNHLY and CDR2 is FYNNEI. CDR3 in DNA: TGTGCCAGCAAATATTTGAGCAATCAGCCCCAGCATTTT. This codes for CASKYLSNQPQHF. The variable domain in full, with the rest retrieved from reference TRBV2 and TRBJ1-5, is EPEVTQTPSHQVTQMGQEVILRCVPISNHLYFYWYRQILGQKVEFLVSFYNNEISEKSEIFDDQFSVERPDGSNFTLKIRSTKLEDSAMYFCASKYLSNQPQHFGDGTRLSIL.

The chain has TRBV10-3 and TRBJ2-7, with D perhaps matching TRBD1 (5 bases). The CDR3 runs to 14 residues. Germline V gives CDR1 ENHRY, CDR2 SYGVKD. Trimming removed 3 bases at V and 2 bases at J, with 11 bases between. The CDR3 DNA reads TGTGCCATCAGTGAAGGGGTAGGAACCTACGAGCAGTACTTC. This sequence encodes CAISEGVGTYEQYF.

In this sample, this clone turned up a few times. The chain combines TRBV30 with TRBJ1-2; 7 bases agree with TRBD1. The length of the CDR3 is 15 residues. With V trimmed by 0 bases and J by 7 bases, 11 bases remained unmatched. CDR1 is GTSNPN, CDR2 SVGIG, per germline (reference sequence). CDR3 DNA sequence: TGTGCCTGGAGTGTTTCCTACGCAGGGGGTGGTGGCTACACCTTC. Encoded protein: CAWSVSYAGGGGYTF.

V and J are TRBV5-1 and TRBJ2-1; 9 bases line up with TRBD2. After removal of 0 bases from V and 6 bases from J, the junction contained 7 bases not matched to a gene. Germline V gene lookup returns CDR1 SGHRS and CDR2 YFSETQ. This CDR3 region has 16 residues. CDR3 sequence reads: CASSLGDGGRANEQFF. CDR3 coding DNA: TGCGCCAGCAGCTTGGGCGATGGCGGGAGGGCCAATGAGCAGTTCTTC.

The chain joins TRBV29-1 to TRBJ1-1, with D perhaps matching TRBD1 (6 bases). Trimming took off 4 bases at V and 8 bases at J, with 20 bases between the two ends. Germline values: CDR1 SQVTM, CDR2 ANQGSEA. The length of the CDR3 is 14 residues. The CDR3 loop is CSVAEDIRGSEAFF. CDR3 bases: TGCAGCGTTGCAGAGGATATCAGGGGATCCGAAGCTTTCTTT.

The V gene is TRBV28, the J gene TRBJ2-7; 7 nucleotides match TRBD2. V was clipped by 3 bases and J by 6 bases; unmatched bases: 11. The CDR3 sequence is 15 residues long. Per germline, CDR1 MDHEN and CDR2 SYDVKM. This CDR3 reads CASSFASGPFPEQYF. CDR3 in DNA: TGTGCCAGCAGTTTTGCTAGCGGCCCCTTCCCCGAGCAGTACTTC.

The chain employs TRBV5-8 and TRBJ2-7, with 7 nucleotides matching TRBD1. CDR3 size: 13 residues. CDR1 and CDR2 from the germline V gene are SGHTS and YDEGEE. After removal of 4 bases from V and 2 bases from J, the junction contained 3 bases not matched to a gene. DNA for the CDR3: TGTGCCAGCAGCGAGGGACAGACCTACGAGCAGTACTTC. Protein product: CASSEGQTYEQYF.

The chain links TRBV27 to TRBJ2-1; 8 nucleotides agree with TRBD2. CDR1 and CDR2 (germline): MNHEY, SMNVEV (reference sequence). The J segment lost 12 bases and the V segment lost 2 bases, leaving 6 bases of the junction unmatched. The CDR3 is made up of 13 amino acids. The DNA of the CDR3 is TGTGCCAGCAGTTTAGGGCTAGCGGGCAGGCAGTTCTTC. This codes for CASSLGLAGRQFF.

The rearrangement uses TRBV19 and TRBJ1-2; 7 bases map to TRBD1. The CDR3 spans 15 residues. Germline assignment: CDR1 LNHDA and CDR2 SQIVND (reference sequence). Unmatched junction bases numbered 10, after V lost 7 bases and J lost 2 bases. CDR3 in DNA: TGTGCCAGTATCGGACAGACAGGGATGAACTATGGCTACACCTTC. Amino acid sequence: CASIGQTGMNYGYTF.

This clone was detected only once. The chain couples TRBV28 to TRBJ1-3; possibly TRBD1 for D (5 bases). With 6 bases removed from V and 4 bases from J, the gap between germline ends came to 16 bases. CDR1 is MDHEN, CDR2 SYDVKM, per germline. This CDR3 spans 15 amino acids. CDR3 sequence: CASSRPRDGGNTIYF. The DNA for the CDR3 is TGTGCCAGCAGCCGACCGCGGGACGGAGGAAACACCATATATTTT.

This chain connects TRBV5-8 to TRBJ1-2, with D possibly TRBD1 on 5 matching bases. The germline V gene encodes CDR1 SGHTS and CDR2 YDEGEE. This CDR3 is built from 13 residues. The ends were cut back, 9 bases at V and 4 bases at J, with 16 bases in the middle. The CDR3 reads CATARGQTYGYTF. CDR3 nucleotide sequence: TGTGCCACCGCCCGGGGCCAGACCTATGGCTACACCTTC.

The chain recombines TRBV5-6 with TRBJ1-2; D perhaps matches TRBD1 (5 bases). Trimming stripped 4 bases from V and 8 bases from J, with 18 bases between. Germline V gene lookup returns CDR1 SGHDT and CDR2 YYEEEE. This CDR3 contains 14 residues. The CDR3 sequence: CASSIYGARGGYTF. For the CDR3, the DNA is TGTGCCAGCAGCATATACGGAGCTCGGGGCGGCTACACCTTC.

The chain uses TRBV28 and TRBJ2-7; the match to TRBD1 covers 7 bases. CDR3 length equals 16 residues. The germline CDR1 and CDR2 sequences are MDHEN and SYDVKM. Germline trimming cut 4 bases from V and 7 bases from J; bases unmatched to any gene: 16. The CDR3: CASSYPATGKMGEQYF. DNA for the CDR3: TGTGCCAGCAGTTACCCTGCGACAGGGAAGATGGGGGAGCAGTACTTC.

V usage is TRBV18 and J usage is TRBJ2-7, with 13 bases matching TRBD2. Trimming took 3 bases from V and 5 from J; bases not matched to a gene: 4. The V gene's germline CDR1 is KGHSH and CDR2 LQKENI. This CDR3 spans 15 amino acids. CDR3 in amino acids: CASSPRTSGSHEQYF. For the CDR3, the DNA is TGTGCCAGCTCACCGCGGACTAGCGGGAGTCACGAGCAGTACTTC. Looking up the rest from reference TRBV18 and TRBJ2-7 gives the full variable domain: NAGVMQNPRHLVRRRGQEARLRCSPMKGHSHVYWYRQLPEEGLKFMVYLQKENIIDESGMPKERFSAEFPKEGPSILRIQQVVRGDSAAYFCASSPRTSGSHEQYFGPGTRLTVT.

The V gene is TRBV18, the J gene TRBJ2-1; D remains ambiguous. With 3 bases removed from V and 0 bases from J, the gap between germline ends came to 9 bases. The CDR3 contains 15 residues. CDR1 and CDR2 (germline): KGHSH, LQKENI. The DNA of the CDR3 is TGTGCCAGCTCACCTTCAGAGAGCTCCTACAATGAGCAGTTCTTC. This translates into CASSPSESSYNEQFF.

This clone was seen a handful of times. The chain uses TRBV11-2 and TRBJ1-2, with a possible D match to TRBD1 (5 bases). V gave up 0 bases and J gave up 8 bases, with 16 bases separating them. CDR1 SGHAT and CDR2 FQNNGV come from the germline V gene. The CDR3 length is 15 residues. The CDR3 sequence is CASSLDRFGRDGYTF. CDR3 DNA: TGTGCCAGCAGCTTAGATCGGTTCGGCAGGGACGGCTACACCTTC.

The chain carries TRBV11-2 and TRBJ2-5; D tentatively reads TRBD1 or TRBD2 (5 bases each). V was pared by 6 bases and J by 5 bases, with 10 bases between. The length of the CDR3 is 12 residues. Germline V gene data show CDR1 as SGHAT and CDR2 as FQNNGV. The CDR3 nucleotides read TGTGCCAGCAGGGCCGGGACGGAGACCCAGTACTTC. It is translated as CASRAGTETQYF.

A few counts support this clone. V usage is TRBV28 and J usage is TRBJ2-3, with TRBD1 as a possible D gene (7 bases). This CDR3 has 14 residues. Trimming left V 2 bases short and J 6 bases short, with 12 bases between. In germline, CDR1 is MDHEN, CDR2 SYDVKM. The CDR3 spells CASSLRAGGDTQYF. The CDR3 DNA sequence: TGTGCCAGCAGTTTACGGGCAGGGGGGGATACGCAGTATTTT.

This clone was picked up one time. The chain couples TRBV27 to TRBJ1-4; the match to TRBD1 covers 7 bases. The ends lost 8 bases at V and 4 bases at J; junction bases unmatched: 7. This CDR3 has 14 residues. Germline lookup yields CDR1 MNHEY and CDR2 SMNVEV (reference sequence). The CDR3 sequence: CASGAAGGNEKLFF. The CDR3 DNA follows: TGTGCCAGCGGGGCCGCAGGGGGTAATGAAAAACTGTTTTTT.

This clone was detected many times. Other DNA sequences in the sample encode the same CDR3. The rearrangement uses TRBV5-1 and TRBJ1-3, with a possible D match to TRBD1 (6 bases). Germline CDR1 reads SGHRS; CDR2 reads YFSETQ. This CDR3 is 13 amino acids long. Trimming shortened V by 8 bases and J by 2 bases, and 11 bases separated the two germline ends. This CDR3 is CASGTGTGNTIYF. CDR3 sequence (DNA): TGCGCCAGTGGTACAGGGACTGGAAACACCATATATTTT.

V and J are TRBV5-1 and TRBJ1-1; TRBD1 aligns across 7 bases. CDR1 is SGHRS, CDR2 YFSETQ, per germline. There are 15 residues in the CDR3. Losses at the gene ends were 4 bases for V and 0 bases for J; bases not matched to a gene: 6. Written as DNA, the CDR3 is TGCGCCAGCAGCCCGCTTGGGACAGTGAACACTGAAGCTTTCTTT. Its translation is CASSPLGTVNTEAFF. Supplemented by reference TRBV5-1 and TRBJ1-1, the full variable domain reads KAGVTQTPRYLIKTRGQQVTLSCSPISGHRSVSWYQQTPGQGLQFLFEYFSETQRNKGNFPGRFSGRQFSNSRSEMNVSTLELGDSALYLCASSPLGTVNTEAFFGQGTRLTVV.

V is TRBV9 and J is TRBJ2-2; 8 positions agree with TRBD2. Germline trimming cut 3 bases from V and 0 bases from J; bases unmatched to any gene: 4. The CDR3 runs to 16 residues. In germline, CDR1 is SGDLS, CDR2 YYNGEE. CDR3 sequence: CASSASGLANTGELFF. The CDR3 DNA sequence: TGTGCCAGCAGCGCTTCGGGACTAGCGAACACCGGGGAGCTGTTTTTT.

The rearrangement uses TRBV2 and TRBJ1-2; weak D call: TRBD1 (6 bases). Trimming removed 7 bases from V and 8 bases from J, with 17 bases in between. Germline values: CDR1 SNHLY, CDR2 FYNNEI. This CDR3 has 13 residues. CDR3 loop: CASIANRDGGYTF. DNA of the CDR3: TGTGCCAGCATCGCCAACAGGGATGGAGGCTACACCTTC.

The chain has TRBV5-6 and TRBJ1-5, with D possibly matching TRBD1 (6 bases). The V and J ends lost 4 bases and 7 bases respectively, with 15 bases between them. The germline V gene has CDR1 SGHDT and CDR2 YYEEEE. The CDR3 totals 14 residues. CDR3 sequence: CASSLAWGQQPQHF. DNA for the CDR3: TGTGCCAGCAGCCTCGCTTGGGGGCAGCAGCCCCAGCATTTT.

This chain uses TRBV28 with TRBJ2-5; a possible D gene is TRBD2 (5 bases). The V gene's germline CDR1 is MDHEN and CDR2 SYDVKM. This CDR3 is 12 amino acids long. V was shortened by 6 bases and J by 9 bases, with 14 bases between the two germline ends. CDR3 nucleotide sequence: TGTGCCAGCAGGAAACTTATGGAGGCCCAGTACTTC. This translates into CASRKLMEAQYF. The full variable domain, its missing parts supplied by reference TRBV28 and TRBJ2-5, is DVKVTQSSRYLVKRTGEKVFLECVQDMDHENMFWYRQDPGLGLRLIYFSYDVKMKEKGDIPEGYSVSREKKERFSLILESASTNQTSMYLCASRKLMEAQYFGPGTRLLVL.

This clone turned up a few times. The identical CDR3 is also encoded by other nucleotide sequences in the sample. The chain joins TRBV5-1 to TRBJ2-7; 13 bases match TRBD2. The CDR3 consists of 15 residues. Germline V gene sequence: CDR1 SGHRS, CDR2 YFSETQ. V lost 2 bases to trimming and J lost 3 bases; unmatched junction nucleotides: 2. CDR3 in DNA: TGCGCCAGCAGCTTCCGGACTAGCGGGAGCTACGAGCAGTACTTC. This encodes CASSFRTSGSYEQYF.

The chain has TRBV30 and TRBJ2-1; D is perhaps TRBD2 (6 bases). The CDR3 sequence is 17 residues long. Between the trimmed V and J ends, which lost 3 bases and 6 bases, there was a span of 24 bases. Germline V CDR1 and CDR2: GTSNPN, SVGIG (reference sequence). The CDR3 here is CAWSGITGVPSRNEQFF. CDR3 bases: TGTGCCTGGAGCGGAATAACGGGGGTACCTAGCCGCAATGAGCAGTTCTTC. Drawing the rest from reference TRBV30 and TRBJ2-1, the complete variable domain is SQTIHQWPATLVQPVGSPLSLECTVEGTSNPNLYWYRQAAGRGLQLLFYSVGIGQISSEVPQNLSASRPQDRQFILSSKKLLLSDSGFYLCAWSGITGVPSRNEQFFGPGTRLTVL.